This T cell receptor beta chain was identified in a study of blood T cell repertoires in COVID-19. Study details: PBMCs, B-cell-depleted T cells, or T cells provided the cDNA or gDNA that made up the material.

Seattle's enrolled individuals joined amid active infection and were then monitored longitudinally. Per the authors' pipeline: Nucleated cell counts were estimated from reference gene primer amplification. This table comes from immunoSEQ multiplex PCR, and its TCRdb copy is limited to in-frame clones, with some not included. That table furnishes V, J and clone size, whereas the DNA furnished D and trimming. This table has about 290,000 clones, just under 90% appearing once. V was shortened by 5 bases and J by 0 bases, with 8 bases between the two germline ends. Per germline, CDR1 LNHNV and CDR2 YYDKDF (reference sequence). The CDR3 covers 14 residues.

The TCR comes from a woman younger than 45 with COVID-19, enrolled during active disease. What was sequenced was peripheral blood. The chain has TRBV15 and TRBJ1-5, with unresolved D. CDR3 nucleotide sequence: TGTGCCACCAGCTTACCGGGTAGCAATCAGCCCCAGCATTTT. As protein: CATSLPGSNQPQHF.